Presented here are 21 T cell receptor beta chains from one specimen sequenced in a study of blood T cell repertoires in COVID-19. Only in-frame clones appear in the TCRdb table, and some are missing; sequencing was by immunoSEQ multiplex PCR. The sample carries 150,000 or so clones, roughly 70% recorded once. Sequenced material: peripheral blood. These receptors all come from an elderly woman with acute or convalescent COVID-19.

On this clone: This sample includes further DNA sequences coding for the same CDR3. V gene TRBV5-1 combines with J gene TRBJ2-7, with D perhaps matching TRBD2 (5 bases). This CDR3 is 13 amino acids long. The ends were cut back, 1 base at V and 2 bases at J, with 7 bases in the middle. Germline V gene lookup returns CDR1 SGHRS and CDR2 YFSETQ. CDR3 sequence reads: CASSLSGTYEQYF. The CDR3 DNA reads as TGCGCCAGCAGCTTGAGCGGTACCTACGAGCAGTACTTC.

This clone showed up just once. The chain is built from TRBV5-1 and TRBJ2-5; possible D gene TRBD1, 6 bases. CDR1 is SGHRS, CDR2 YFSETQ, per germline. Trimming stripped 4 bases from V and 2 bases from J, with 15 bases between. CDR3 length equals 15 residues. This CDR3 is CASSTEQGSQETQYF. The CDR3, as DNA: TGCGCCAGCAGCACCGAACAGGGTTCGCAAGAGACCCAGTACTTC.

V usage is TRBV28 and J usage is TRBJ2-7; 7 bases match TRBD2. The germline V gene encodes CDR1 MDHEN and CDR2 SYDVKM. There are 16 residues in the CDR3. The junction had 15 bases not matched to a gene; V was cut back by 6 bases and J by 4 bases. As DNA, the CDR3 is TGTGCCAGCAGCTCCACTGGAGGGAGGGGATGGTACGAGCAGTACTTC. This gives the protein CASSSTGGRGWYEQYF.

The CDR3 nucleotides are TGTGCCAGCAGTTTAATAGCGGCCTTGAGCACAGATACGCAGTATTTT. Translated: CASSLIAALSTDTQYF. The genes are TRBV28 and TRBJ2-3; D might be TRBD2 (6 bases). The length of the CDR3 is 16 residues. The V gene lost 2 bases and the J gene lost 0 bases, with 12 bases spanning the gap. Per germline, CDR1 MDHEN and CDR2 SYDVKM.

The CDR3 bases are TGTGCCAGCAGCTGGCTACTAGCGGGGACAGATACGCAGTATTTT. This gives the protein CASSWLLAGTDTQYF. The V call is TRBV7-9, the J call TRBJ2-3, with 10 bases aligning to TRBD2. V lost 4 bases, J lost 3 bases, and 4 bases stayed unmatched. The CDR3 is 15 amino acids. Germline lookup yields CDR1 SEHNR and CDR2 FQNEAQ (reference sequence).

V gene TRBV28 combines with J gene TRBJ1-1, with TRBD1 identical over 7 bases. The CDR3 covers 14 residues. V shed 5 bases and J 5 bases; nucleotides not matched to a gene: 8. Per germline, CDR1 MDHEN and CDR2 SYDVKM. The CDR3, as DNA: TGTGCCAGCAGTCGACCTCCAGGGGGAACTGAAGCTTTCTTT. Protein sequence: CASSRPPGGTEAFF. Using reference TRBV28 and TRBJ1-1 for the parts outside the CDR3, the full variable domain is DVKVTQSSRYLVKRTGEKVFLECVQDMDHENMFWYRQDPGLGLRLIYFSYDVKMKEKGDIPEGYSVSREKKERFSLILESASTNQTSMYLCASSRPPGGTEAFFGQGTRLTVV.

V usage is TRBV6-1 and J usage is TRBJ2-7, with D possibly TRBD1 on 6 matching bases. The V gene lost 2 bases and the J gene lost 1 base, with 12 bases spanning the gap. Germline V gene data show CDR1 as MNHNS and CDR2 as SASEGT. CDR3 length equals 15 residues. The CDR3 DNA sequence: TGTGCCAGCAGTGAACAGAAAGGGGGATCCTACGAGCAGTACTTC. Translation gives CASSEQKGGSYEQYF.

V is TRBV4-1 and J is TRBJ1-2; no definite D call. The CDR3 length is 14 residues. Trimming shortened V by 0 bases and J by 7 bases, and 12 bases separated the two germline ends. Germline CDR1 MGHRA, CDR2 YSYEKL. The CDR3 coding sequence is TGCGCCAGCAGCCAAGACCTCCATACCGGTGGCTACACCTTC. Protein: CASSQDLHTGGYTF.

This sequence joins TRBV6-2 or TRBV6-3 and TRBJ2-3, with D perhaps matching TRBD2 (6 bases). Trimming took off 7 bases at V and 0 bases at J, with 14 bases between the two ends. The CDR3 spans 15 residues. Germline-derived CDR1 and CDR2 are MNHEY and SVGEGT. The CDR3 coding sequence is TGTGCCAGCACCCCGGGGGACTCTAGCACAGATACGCAGTATTTT. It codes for CASTPGDSSTDTQYF.

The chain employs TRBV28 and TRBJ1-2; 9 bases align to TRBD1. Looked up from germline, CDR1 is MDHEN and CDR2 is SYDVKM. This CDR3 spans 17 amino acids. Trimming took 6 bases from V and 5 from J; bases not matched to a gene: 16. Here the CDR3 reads CASSSMGQGWGGYGYTF. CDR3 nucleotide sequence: TGTGCCAGCAGCAGCATGGGACAGGGTTGGGGTGGGTATGGCTACACCTTC.

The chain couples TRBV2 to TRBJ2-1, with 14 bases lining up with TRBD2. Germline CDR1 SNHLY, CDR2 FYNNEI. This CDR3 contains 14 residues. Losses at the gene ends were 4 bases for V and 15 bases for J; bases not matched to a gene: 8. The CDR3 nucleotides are TGTGCCAGCAGTGGGGGACTAGCGGGAGTTAGGGGGTTCTTC. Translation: CASSGGLAGVRGFF. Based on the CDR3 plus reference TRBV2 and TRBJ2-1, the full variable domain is EPEVTQTPSHQVTQMGQEVILRCVPISNHLYFYWYRQILGQKVEFLVSFYNNEISEKSEIFDDQFSVERPDGSNFTLKIRSTKLEDSAMYFCASSGGLAGVRGFFGPGTRLTVL.

DNA of the CDR3: TGTGCCAGCAGCCCTAGATCACTAGTCAATGAGCAGTTCTTC. Amino acids: CASSPRSLVNEQFF. The chain couples TRBV4-2 to TRBJ2-1; weak D call: TRBD2 (5 bases). The V gene lost 4 bases and the J gene lost 6 bases, with 13 bases spanning the gap. The CDR3 covers 14 residues. Germline-derived CDR1 and CDR2 are LGHNA and YNFKEQ.

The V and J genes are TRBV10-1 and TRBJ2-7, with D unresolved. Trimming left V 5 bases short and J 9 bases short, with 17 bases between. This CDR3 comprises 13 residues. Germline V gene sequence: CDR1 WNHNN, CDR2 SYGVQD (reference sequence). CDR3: CASSSSRLGGQYF. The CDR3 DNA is TGCGCCAGCAGTTCCTCGCGGCTCGGCGGGCAGTACTTC.

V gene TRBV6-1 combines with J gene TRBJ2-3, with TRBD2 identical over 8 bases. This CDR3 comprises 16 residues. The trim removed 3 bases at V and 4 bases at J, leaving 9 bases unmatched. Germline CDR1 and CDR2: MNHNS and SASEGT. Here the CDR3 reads CASSEPGSGRADTQYF. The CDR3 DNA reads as TGTGCCAGCAGTGAGCCTGGGAGCGGGAGAGCAGATACGCAGTATTTT.

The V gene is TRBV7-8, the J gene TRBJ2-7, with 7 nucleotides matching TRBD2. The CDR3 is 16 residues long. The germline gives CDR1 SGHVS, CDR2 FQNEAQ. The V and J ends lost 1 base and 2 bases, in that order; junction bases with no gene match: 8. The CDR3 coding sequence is TGTGCCAGCAGCTTAGGGGGCAGCGGGACTCCCTACGAGCAGTACTTC. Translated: CASSLGGSGTPYEQYF.

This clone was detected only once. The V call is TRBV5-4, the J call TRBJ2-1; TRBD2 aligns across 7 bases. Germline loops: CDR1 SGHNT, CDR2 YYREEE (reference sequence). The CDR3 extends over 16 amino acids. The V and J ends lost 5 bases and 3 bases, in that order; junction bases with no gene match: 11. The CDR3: CASSIGAGAIYNEQFF. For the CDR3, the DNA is TGTGCCAGCAGTATAGGGGCGGGAGCGATCTACAATGAGCAGTTCTTC.

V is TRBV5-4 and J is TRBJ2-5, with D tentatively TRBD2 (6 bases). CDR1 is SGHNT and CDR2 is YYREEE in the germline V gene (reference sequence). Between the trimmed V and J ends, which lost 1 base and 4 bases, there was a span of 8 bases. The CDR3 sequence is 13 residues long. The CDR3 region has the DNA TGTGCCAGCAGCTTGAGAGCGGGAGAGACCCAGTACTTC. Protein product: CASSLRAGETQYF. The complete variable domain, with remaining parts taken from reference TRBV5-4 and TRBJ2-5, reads ETGVTQSPTHLIKTRGQQVTLRCSSQSGHNTVSWYQQALGQGPQFIFQYYREEENGRGNFPPRFSGLQFPNYSSELNVNALELDDSALYLCASSLRAGETQYFGPGTRLLVL.

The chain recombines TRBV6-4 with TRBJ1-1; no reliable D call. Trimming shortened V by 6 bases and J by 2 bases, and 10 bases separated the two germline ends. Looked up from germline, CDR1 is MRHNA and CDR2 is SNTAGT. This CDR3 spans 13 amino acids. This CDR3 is CASRLEGNTEAFF. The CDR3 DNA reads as TGTGCCAGCAGGCTGGAGGGAAACACTGAAGCTTTCTTT.

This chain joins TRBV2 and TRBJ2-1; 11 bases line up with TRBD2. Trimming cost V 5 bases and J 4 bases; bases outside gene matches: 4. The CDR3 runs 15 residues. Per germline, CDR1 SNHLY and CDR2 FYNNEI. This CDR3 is CASSPTSGAYNEQFF. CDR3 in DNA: TGTGCCAGCAGTCCGACTAGCGGGGCTTACAATGAGCAGTTCTTC.

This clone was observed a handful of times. This CDR3 is CASSLAWWTPGGELFF. The CDR3 DNA sequence: TGTGCCAGCAGCTTAGCGTGGTGGACCCCGGGAGGGGAGCTGTTTTTT. The chain carries TRBV7-2 and TRBJ2-2, with D tentatively TRBD2 (5 bases). Between the trimmed V and J ends, which lost 0 bases and 8 bases, there was a span of 16 bases. The CDR3 is 16 residues long. CDR1 and CDR2 (germline): SGHTA, FQGNSA.

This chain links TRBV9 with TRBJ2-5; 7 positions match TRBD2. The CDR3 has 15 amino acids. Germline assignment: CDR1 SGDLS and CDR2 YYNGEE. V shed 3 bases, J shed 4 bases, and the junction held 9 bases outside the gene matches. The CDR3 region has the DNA TGTGCCAGCAGCGGAGAGGGAGGGGTTGGAGAGACCCAGTACTTC. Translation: CASSGEGGVGETQYF.